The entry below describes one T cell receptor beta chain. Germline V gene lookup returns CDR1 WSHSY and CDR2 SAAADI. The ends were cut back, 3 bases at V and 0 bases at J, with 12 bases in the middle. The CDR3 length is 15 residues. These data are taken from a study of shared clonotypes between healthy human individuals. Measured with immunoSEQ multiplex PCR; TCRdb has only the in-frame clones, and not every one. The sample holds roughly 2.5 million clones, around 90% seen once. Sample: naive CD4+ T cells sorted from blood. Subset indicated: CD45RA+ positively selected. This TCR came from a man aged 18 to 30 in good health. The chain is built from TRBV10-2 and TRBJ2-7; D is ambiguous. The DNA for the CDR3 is TGCGCCAGCAGTGACCCCTACATGAGCTCCTACGAGCAGTACTTC. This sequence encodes CASSDPYMSSYEQYF.